This T cell receptor beta chain was profiled in a study of shared clonotypes between healthy human individuals. Study-wide results and limits: It was only blood that was sampled, and tissue repertoires likely differ.

The donors were all Caucasian adults (living in Nashville, Tennessee). Generated by immunoSEQ multiplex PCR, the TCRdb table keeps only in-frame clones and is missing some. The table includes fewer than 600,000 clones, less than 85% detected once. Trimming shortened V by 1 base and J by 7 bases, and 11 bases separated the two germline ends. The CDR3 loop spans 14 amino acids. Per the germline V gene, CDR1 is SGHTA and CDR2 is FQGNSA. For this clone: Its specificity is not known.

The receptor was isolated from a woman between 40 and 50 years old in good health. Some clones in this sample may be carry-over from other donors' samples. The specimen sequenced was PBMCs. The V call is TRBV7-2, the J call TRBJ2-1; no definite D call. CDR3 nucleotides: TGTGCCAGCAGCTTAGAGTCCTCTATAAATGAGCAGTTCTTC. Its translation: CASSLESSINEQFF.